The rows below give T cell receptor beta chains drawn from one sample of a study of identical twins' blood T cells. TCRdb re-analysed the 5' RACE reads in MiXCR, keeping a single row per CDR3 protein. The sample contains roughly 340,000 distinct CDR3 sequences, around 30% of which appear only once. Sequenced sample: PBMCs. The receptors were gathered from a woman between 18 and 55 years old in good health. CDR3s include the opening cysteine and the closing phenylalanine or tryptophan. Each record gives: CDR3 length, D gene, clone size, V gene, J gene, CDR3 DNA, CDR3 protein. The D gene is left open where the match is weak. Not all rows give a size; the values are once, few, many and, for expanded clones, a class.

14	NA	many	TRBV5-1	TRBJ1-1	TGCGCCAGCAGCCCCGGACGGATGAACACTGAAGCTTTCTTT	CASSPGRMNTEAFF
14	TRBD1	NA	TRBV27	TRBJ1-2	TGTGCCAGCAGTTCCACAGGGGAACCCTATGGCTACACCTTC	CASSSTGEPYGYTF
17	NA	few	TRBV15	TRBJ1-6	TGTGCCACCAGCAGAGATTTTGGTGGGGGGTCCAATTCACCCCTCCACTTT	CATSRDFGGGSNSPLHF
13	TRBD1	few	TRBV20-1	TRBJ2-2	TGCAGTGCTGCCTACAGGGGGGCCGGGGAGCTGTTTTTT	CSAAYRGAGELFF
15	NA	NA	TRBV9	TRBJ2-7	TGTGCCAGCAGTAAAACCGGGACAACGGCCTACGAGCAGTACTTC	CASSKTGTTAYEQYF
13	NA	NA	TRBV10-3	TRBJ1-5	TGTGCCATCAGGGAGGACGGTGATCAGCCCCAGCATTTT	CAIREDGDQPQHF
17	NA	NA	TRBV11-2	TRBJ1-3	TGTGCCAGCAGCTTATCCCCCGAGGACAGCTCTGGAAACACCATATATTTT	CASSLSPEDSSGNTIYF
15	TRBD1	many	TRBV20-1	TRBJ2-5	TGCAGTGCTAGAGTTTATGGACAGGGAAAAGAGACCCAGTACTTC	CSARVYGQGKETQYF
13	NA	few	TRBV6-1	TRBJ2-1	TGTGCCAGCAGTGAGTCGAGGCGGGATAACCAGTTCTTC	CASSESRRDNQFF
9	NA	NA	TRBV29-1	TRBJ1-1	TGCAGCGTTGACACTGAAGCTTTCTTT	CSVDTEAFF
14	TRBD1	many	TRBV6-6	TRBJ1-1	TGTGCCAGCAGTTTTAGAGACAGGGAGACTGAAGCTTTCTTT	CASSFRDRETEAFF
12	NA	NA	TRBV6-4	TRBJ1-1	TGTGCCTTGGCCCTGATGAACACTGAAGCTTTCTTT	CALALMNTEAFF
14	NA	many	TRBV6-1	TRBJ2-1	TGTGCCAGCAGTGTCGGGGGATGGGGCAATGAGCAGTTCTTC	CASSVGGWGNEQFF
13	NA	NA	TRBV10-3	TRBJ1-1	TGTGCCATCAGTGAGAGGGGGACCCCTGAAGCTTTCTTT	CAISERGTPEAFF
16	NA	NA	TRBV4-1	TRBJ1-2	TGCGCCAGCAGCCAAGATTCGGGCAGGCCAAACTATGGCTACACCTTC	CASSQDSGRPNYGYTF
17	TRBD1	few	TRBV27	TRBJ1-6	TGTGCCAGCAGTTTGTGGGACAGCCGCTCCTATAATTCACCCCTCCACTTT	CASSLWDSRSYNSPLHF
14	NA	NA	TRBV25-1	TRBJ1-5	TGTGCCAGCAGTGCCACAGTGGGCAATCAGCCCCAGCATTTT	CASSATVGNQPQHF
14	NA	NA	TRBV29-1	TRBJ1-4	TGCAGCGGATTGGGCGGTCCAACTAATGAAAAACTGTTTTTT	CSGLGGPTNEKLFF
13	TRBD1	few	TRBV7-2	TRBJ1-2	TGTGCCAGCAGCCTACAGGGGGCTGTTGGCTACACCTTC	CASSLQGAVGYTF
14	NA	NA	TRBV5-1	TRBJ1-1	TGCGCCAGCAGCTTCACAGGGCAGAGCACTGAAGCTTTCTTT	CASSFTGQSTEAFF
15	NA	NA	TRBV29-1	TRBJ2-5	TGCAGCGTTGATCTACGCGGGGTGAAGCAAGAGACCCAGTGCTTC	CSVDLRGVKQETQCF
11	NA	NA	TRBV11-2	TRBJ1-2	TGTGCCAGCAGCTTAATGGGGTGGAACACCTTC	CASSLMGWNTF
13	TRBD1	NA	TRBV6-2/TRBV6-3	TRBJ2-7	TGTGCCAGCCGGGACAGGAACGTCTACGAGCAGTACTTC	CASRDRNVYEQYF
15	NA	few	TRBV12-3/TRBV12-4	TRBJ2-3	TGTGCCGTAAGCAAGGACAGTCCGGGTACAGATACGCAGTATTTT	CAVSKDSPGTDTQYF
11	NA	once	TRBV12-3/TRBV12-4	TRBJ1-4	TGTGCCAGCAGTTTACGGGAAAAACTGCTTTTT	CASSLREKLLF
13	NA	many	TRBV12-5	TRBJ2-1	TGTGCTAGTGGTTTGGTATTTGGGTTGGAACAGTTCTTC	CASGLVFGLEQFF
14	NA	few	TRBV11-3	TRBJ2-1	TGTGCCAGCAGCTTCTCTGGCGGATACAATGAGCAGTTCTTC	CASSFSGGYNEQFF
15	NA	NA	TRBV20-1	TRBJ1-6	TGCAGTGCTAGAGATAGGCAGGGGATATCTTCACCCCTCCACTTT	CSARDRQGISSPLHF
16	TRBD1	NA	TRBV20-1	TRBJ2-6	TGCAGTGCTAGCGGACAGGAGTTCTCTGGGGCCAACGTCCTGACTTTC	CSASGQEFSGANVLTF
16	NA	NA	TRBV19	TRBJ2-2	TGTGCCAGTAGTATAGATGCGCAAATATTCACCGGGGAGCTGTTTTTT	CASSIDAQIFTGELFF
16	TRBD2	few	TRBV4-2	TRBJ2-3	TGTGCCAGCAGCCCTTTCCGGGGGGGAAGCACAGATACGCAGTATTTT	CASSPFRGGSTDTQYF
13	NA	NA	TRBV20-1	TRBJ1-1	TGCAGTGCTAGAGATCGGAAGAACGCTGAAGCTTTCTTT	CSARDRKNAEAFF
13	NA	few	TRBV10-3	TRBJ2-5	TGTGCCATCAGAAATAAGCCCGGAGAGACCCAGTACTTC	CAIRNKPGETQYF
13	NA	few	TRBV7-9	TRBJ2-1	TGTGCCAGCAGTACGGAGGGGGATGGTGAGCAGTTCTTC	CASSTEGDGEQFF
15	NA	NA	TRBV18	TRBJ1-1	TGTGCCAGCTCACCAATTTTGTCAGGGAACACTGAAGCTTTCTTT	CASSPILSGNTEAFF
14	NA	few	TRBV5-1	TRBJ2-1	TGCGCCAGCAACCCCGGGACGCAGTACAATGAGCAGTTCTTC	CASNPGTQYNEQFF
14	TRBD2	NA	TRBV27	TRBJ2-7	TGTGCCAGCAAAGTCGCTAGCGGCTCCTACGAGCAGTACTTC	CASKVASGSYEQYF
15	TRBD2	NA	TRBV11-2	TRBJ2-3	TGTGCCAGCAGCTTAGCGAATAGCGGGGAAGATACGCAGTATTTT	CASSLANSGEDTQYF
12	TRBD1	NA	TRBV10-3	TRBJ2-1	TGTGCCATCAGCCAGGGGGCGAATGAGCAGTTCTTC	CAISQGANEQFF
15	TRBD2	NA	TRBV20-1	TRBJ2-3	TGCAGTGCTAGTACGGGACTAGCGGCCTGGGATACGCAGTATTTT	CSASTGLAAWDTQYF
15	TRBD1	few	TRBV10-3	TRBJ2-2	TGTGCCATCTATGTCGGACAGGGAAACACCGGGGAGCTGTTTTTT	CAIYVGQGNTGELFF
13	NA	few	TRBV20-1	TRBJ2-3	TGCAGTGCTAGGGACCACCTACCCGATACGCAGTATTTT	CSARDHLPDTQYF
14	NA	NA	TRBV10-3	TRBJ2-5	TGTGCCACCAGGGGTAGCGGTGTACAAGAGACCCAGTACTTC	CATRGSGVQETQYF
15	TRBD2	few	TRBV7-9	TRBJ2-1	TGTGCCAGCCGCCCGAGCGGGAGTCGATTGAATGAGCAGTTCTTC	CASRPSGSRLNEQFF
12	NA	NA	TRBV9	TRBJ2-3	TGTGCCAGCGCAGGTAGCATCGATACGCAGTATTTT	CASAGSIDTQYF
15	TRBD2	few	TRBV29-1	TRBJ2-1	TGCAGCGTTGAAATTTGGCTAGCGGCCTACAATGAGCAGTTCTTC	CSVEIWLAAYNEQFF
12	NA	many	TRBV6-5	TRBJ1-3	TGTGCCAGCAGCACATCTGGAAACACCATATATTTT	CASSTSGNTIYF
15	NA	few	TRBV9	TRBJ2-2	TGTGCCAGCAGCCCCCTCCCCGCGAACACCGGGGAGCTGTTTTTT	CASSPLPANTGELFF
16	NA	NA	TRBV5-5	TRBJ1-5	TGTGCCAGCAGCCTTCTAGCTTATGAGTCCAATCAGCCCCAGCATTTT	CASSLLAYESNQPQHF
16	NA	NA	TRBV3-1	TRBJ1-3	TGTGCCAACAGCCAACGGGTACAGGGCTCTGGAAACACCATATATTTT	CANSQRVQGSGNTIYF
13	NA	NA	TRBV10-3	TRBJ1-5	TGTGCCGTCAGCCAGGGTGGCAATCAGCCCCAGCATTTT	CAVSQGGNQPQHF